The clone carrying this TCR beta chain has just a few counts. Its specificity is not known. In the PCR, 60 Vbeta and 13 Jbeta primers were used. The assay was immunoSEQ multiplex PCR, and TCRdb's table has in-frame clones only and misses some. This table has 170,000 or so clones, about 80% appearing once. This sample stems from a study of cytomegalovirus exposure and HLA in healthy donors. Study findings and constraints: It was reported in a later analysis that an Asian-associated ancestry cluster showed fewer N-insertions than the 666-donor mean. Serostatus for CMV was the only available immune exposure information.

This CDR3 contains 15 residues. The sample consisted of PBMCs. This chain connects TRBV21-1 to TRBJ2-7; the D call TRBD2 from the table was never checked on the DNA. TRBV21-1 counts as a pseudogene. This receptor was obtained from a young man in good health and CMV-seropositive. CDR3 coding DNA: TGTGCCAGCAGTCGCCGGGATATGGCGCTTTACGAGCAGTACTTC. As protein: CASSRRDMALYEQYF.